This TCR beta chain was recovered during a study of T cell responses to AZD1222 COVID-19 vaccine. Libraries were prepared by immunoSEQ multiplex PCR; TCRdb keeps only in-frame clonotypes and omits some of them. This table has approximately 120,000 clones, approximately 85% appearing once. Specimen: peripheral blood, collected 28 days after the second AZD1222 dose. The source is an adult who received the AZD1222 COVID-19 vaccine.

In DNA form, the CDR3 reads TGTGCCAGCAGCTCTCGGACAGGGCCCTATGGCTACACCTTC. Its protein product is CASSSRTGPYGYTF. V gene TRBV7-2 combines with J gene TRBJ1-2, with 8 bases fitting TRBD1. Germline lookup yields CDR1 SGHTA and CDR2 FQGNSA. Trimming at V came to 4 bases and at J to 4 bases, leaving 5 bases not matched to a gene. This CDR3 region has 14 residues.